These 5 T cell receptor beta chains were all obtained from the same sample, sequenced in a study of T cells after yellow fever vaccination. MiXCR, run by TCRdb on the 5' RACE reads, gives a single entry per CDR3 protein. The data contain more than 65,000 distinct CDR3 sequences, around 7% of them seen just once; the ten biggest clones take up over 25%. The sequences come from CD8+ T cells sorted from PBMCs, collected approximately 11 days after the first yellow fever vaccination. The source is a man in his late teens or twenties who received the YFV17D yellow fever vaccine.

This clonotype came up many times. V usage is TRBV5-4 and J usage is TRBJ2-7, with a tentative D call TRBD2 (6 bases). V was cut by 5 bases and J by 5 bases, with 14 bases left in between. Germline V CDR1 and CDR2: SGHNT, YYREEE (reference sequence). The CDR3 totals 13 residues. The CDR3 spells CASRTGLSHEQYF. Written as DNA, the CDR3 is TGTGCCAGCAGAACCGGACTATCCCACGAGCAGTACTTC. The full variable domain, in which reference TRBV5-4 and TRBJ2-7 provide the parts outside the CDR3, is ETGVTQSPTHLIKTRGQQVTLRCSSQSGHNTVSWYQQALGQGPQFIFQYYREEENGRGNFPPRFSGLQFPNYSSELNVNALELDDSALYLCASRTGLSHEQYFGPGTRLTVT.

The chain joins TRBV7-2 to TRBJ2-5; 7 positions agree with TRBD1. Losses at the gene ends were 5 bases for V and 5 bases for J; bases not matched to a gene: 8. The CDR3 consists of 14 residues. The germline V gene has CDR1 SGHTA and CDR2 FQGNSA. The CDR3 spells CASSQPGQVETQYF. Written as DNA, the CDR3 is TGTGCCAGCAGCCAACCCGGACAGGTGGAGACCCAGTACTTC.

This clonotype was detected a few times. The chain combines TRBV12-3 or TRBV12-4 with TRBJ2-7, with 12 nucleotides matching TRBD1. V lost 3 bases to trimming and J lost 4 bases; unmatched junction nucleotides: 4. The CDR3 runs to 15 residues. As DNA, the CDR3 is TGTGCCAGCAGTTTCGGGACAGGGGGCTCTTACGAGCAGTACGTC. As protein: CASSFGTGGSYEQYV.

The gene calls are TRBV27 and TRBJ2-1; maybe TRBD2 (6 bases). V lost 5 bases and J lost 4, with 9 bases in between. The CDR3 is 13 amino acids. Germline lookup yields CDR1 MNHEY and CDR2 SMNVEV (reference sequence). CDR3 amino acids: CASSMGLYNEQFF. The CDR3 DNA follows: TGTGCCAGCAGTATGGGACTTTACAATGAGCAGTTCTTC.

In this sample, this clonotype turned up many times. CDR3 amino acids: CASSQERGGDTQYF. In nucleotides, the CDR3 is TGCGCCAGCAGCCAAGAGCGGGGCGGGGATACGCAGTATTTT. The chain links TRBV4-1 to TRBJ2-3; possible D gene TRBD2, 6 bases. V was trimmed by 0 bases and J by 6 bases, leaving 10 bases between them. The germline V gene has CDR1 MGHRA and CDR2 YSYEKL. The CDR3 spans 14 residues.